This entry features one T cell receptor beta chain sequence. The source of the sample is a study of cytomegalovirus exposure and HLA in healthy donors. The PCR contained 60 Vbeta and 13 Jbeta primers. TCRdb's table, derived via immunoSEQ multiplex PCR, lists solely in-frame clones and lacks some. The sample lists tens of thousands of clones, roughly 80% occurring once. The V gene's germline CDR1 is SGHNT and CDR2 YYREEE (reference sequence). This CDR3 is built from 14 residues. This clonotype was obtained from a male donor in good health and CMV-seronegative. The V and J genes are TRBV5-4 and TRBJ1-2, with D perhaps matching TRBD1 (5 bases). Material: PBMCs. The CDR3 bases are TGTCTCACAGCTTGGCAGGGTAGAAAGGATGGCTACACCTTC. Translation gives CLTAWQGRKDGYTF.